A single sample gave rise to the 5 T cell receptor beta chains below, sequenced in a study of early T cells in non-severe SARS-CoV-2 infection. TCRdb reprocessed the 5' RACE reads via MiXCR and lists one record per CDR3 protein. The table has about 66,000 distinct CDR3 sequences, roughly 21% seen once. The specimen comprised whole blood, sampled at baseline. The source is an adult who was a healthcare worker with PCR-confirmed SARS-CoV-2 infection or an uninfected control (not recorded which).

The rearrangement uses TRBV7-9 and TRBJ2-1, with D tentatively TRBD1 (5 bases). Trimming cost V 3 bases and J 3 bases, with 6 bases left between them. CDR1 SEHNR and CDR2 FQNEAQ come from the germline V gene (reference sequence). This CDR3 comprises 13 residues. The CDR3 protein is CASSLQGYNEQFF. CDR3 in DNA: TGTGCCAGCAGCTTGCAGGGCTACAATGAGCAGTTCTTC.

This clonotype was counted between two and nine times. This chain uses TRBV5-1 with TRBJ2-7; D call uncertain. V was trimmed by 7 bases and J by 0 bases, leaving 11 bases between them. This CDR3 comprises 13 residues. In germline, CDR1 is SGHRS, CDR2 YFSETQ. CDR3 DNA sequence: TGCGCCAGCCAGAGCGACGCCTCCTACGAGCAGTACTTC. Protein: CASQSDASYEQYF.

The sample holds many counts of this clonotype. CDR3 region: CASRGGSYEQYF. Written as DNA, the CDR3 is TGTGCCAGCAGAGGGGGTTCCTACGAGCAGTACTTC. The chain joins TRBV12-3 or TRBV12-4 to TRBJ2-7; maybe TRBD1 (6 bases). The germline V and J ends were trimmed by 6 bases and 1 base, with 7 bases remaining between them. The CDR3 length is 12 residues.

In this sample, this clonotype turned up a few times. The rearrangement uses TRBV2 and TRBJ2-5, with D possibly TRBD1 on 5 matching bases. The V gene lost 4 bases and the J gene lost 1 base, with 10 bases spanning the gap. Per the germline V gene, CDR1 is SNHLY and CDR2 is FYNNEI. There are 14 residues in the CDR3. As DNA, the CDR3 is TGTGCCAGCAGTGGGGTGACAGTCCAAGAGACCCAGTACTTC. Encoded protein: CASSGVTVQETQYF.

In this sample, this clonotype turned up a few times. The chain joins TRBV6-5 to TRBJ2-2; D is undetermined. V was cut by 6 bases and J by 4 bases, with 6 bases left in between. The CDR3 has 12 amino acids. CDR1 is MNHEY and CDR2 is SVGAGI in the germline V gene. CDR3 sequence (DNA): TGTGCCAGCAGATCCCTCACCGGGGAGCTGTTTTTT. This encodes CASRSLTGELFF.